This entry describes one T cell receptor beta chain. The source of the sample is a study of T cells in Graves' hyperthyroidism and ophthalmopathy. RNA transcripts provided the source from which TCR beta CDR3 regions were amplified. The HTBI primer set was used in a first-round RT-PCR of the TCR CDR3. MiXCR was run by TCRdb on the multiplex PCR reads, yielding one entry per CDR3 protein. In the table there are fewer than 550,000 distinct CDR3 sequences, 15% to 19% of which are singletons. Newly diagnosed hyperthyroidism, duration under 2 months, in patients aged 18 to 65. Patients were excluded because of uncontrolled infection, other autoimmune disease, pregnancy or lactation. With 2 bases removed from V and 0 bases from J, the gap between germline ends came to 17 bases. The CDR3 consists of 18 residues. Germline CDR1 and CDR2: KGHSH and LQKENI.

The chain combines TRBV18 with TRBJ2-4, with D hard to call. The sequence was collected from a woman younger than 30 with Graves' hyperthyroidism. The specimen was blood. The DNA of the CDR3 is TGTGCCAGCTCACCAGAACAGCCCCGGGTCCGAGCCAAAAACATTCAGTACTTC. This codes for CASSPEQPRVRAKNIQYF.